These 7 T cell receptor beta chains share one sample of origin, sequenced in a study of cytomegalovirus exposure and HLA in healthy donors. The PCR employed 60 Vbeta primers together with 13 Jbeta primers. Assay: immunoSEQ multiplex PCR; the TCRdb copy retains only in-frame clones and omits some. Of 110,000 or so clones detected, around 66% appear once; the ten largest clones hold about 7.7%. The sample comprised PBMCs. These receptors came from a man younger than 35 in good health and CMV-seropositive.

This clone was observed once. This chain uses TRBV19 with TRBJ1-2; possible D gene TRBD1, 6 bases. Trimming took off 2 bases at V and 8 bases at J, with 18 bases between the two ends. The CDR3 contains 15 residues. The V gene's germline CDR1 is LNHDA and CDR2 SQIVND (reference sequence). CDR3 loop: CASSIPRQGKKGYTF. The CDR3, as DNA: TGTGCCAGTAGTATACCCCGGCAGGGGAAGAAGGGCTACACCTTC.

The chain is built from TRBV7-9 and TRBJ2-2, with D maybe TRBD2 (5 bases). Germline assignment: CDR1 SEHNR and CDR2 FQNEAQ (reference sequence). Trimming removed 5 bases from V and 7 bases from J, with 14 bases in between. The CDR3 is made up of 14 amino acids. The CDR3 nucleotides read TGTGCCAGCAGCAAGCCGAGGGTCGGCGGGGAGCTGTTTTTT. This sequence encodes CASSKPRVGGELFF.

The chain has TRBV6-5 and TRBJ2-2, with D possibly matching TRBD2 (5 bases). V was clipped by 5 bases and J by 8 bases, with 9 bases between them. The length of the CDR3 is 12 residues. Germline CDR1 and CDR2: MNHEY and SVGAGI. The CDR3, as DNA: TGTGCCAGCAGTACCTTAGCGGGGGAGCTGTTTTTT. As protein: CASSTLAGELFF.

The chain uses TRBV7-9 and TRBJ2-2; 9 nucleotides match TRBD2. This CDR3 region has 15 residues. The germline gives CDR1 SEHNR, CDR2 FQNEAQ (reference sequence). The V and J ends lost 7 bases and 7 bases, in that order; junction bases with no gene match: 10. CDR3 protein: CASNPSGDDNGELFF. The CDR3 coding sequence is TGTGCCAGCAACCCTAGCGGGGATGATAACGGGGAGCTGTTTTTT.

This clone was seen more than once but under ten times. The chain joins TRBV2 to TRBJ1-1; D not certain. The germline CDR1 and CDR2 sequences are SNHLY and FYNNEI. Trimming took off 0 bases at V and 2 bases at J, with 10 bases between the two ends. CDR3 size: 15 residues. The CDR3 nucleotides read TGTGCCAGCAGTGAAGCGCTTAAGCTAAACACTGAAGCTTTCTTT. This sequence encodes CASSEALKLNTEAFF. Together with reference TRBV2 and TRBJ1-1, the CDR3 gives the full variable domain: EPEVTQTPSHQVTQMGQEVILRCVPISNHLYFYWYRQILGQKVEFLVSFYNNEISEKSEIFDDQFSVERPDGSNFTLKIRSTKLEDSAMYFCASSEALKLNTEAFFGQGTRLTVV.

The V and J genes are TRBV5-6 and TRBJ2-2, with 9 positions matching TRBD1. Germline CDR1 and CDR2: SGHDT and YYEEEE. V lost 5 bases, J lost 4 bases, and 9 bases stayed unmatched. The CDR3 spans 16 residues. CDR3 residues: CASSLDRGLVTGELFF. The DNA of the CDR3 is TGTGCCAGCAGTCTGGACAGGGGTCTAGTCACCGGGGAGCTGTTTTTT. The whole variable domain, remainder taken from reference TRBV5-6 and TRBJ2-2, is DAGVTQSPTHLIKTRGQQVTLRCSPKSGHDTVSWYQQALGQGPQFIFQYYEEEERQRGNFPDRFSGHQFPNYSSELNVNALLLGDSALYLCASSLDRGLVTGELFFGEGSRLTVL.

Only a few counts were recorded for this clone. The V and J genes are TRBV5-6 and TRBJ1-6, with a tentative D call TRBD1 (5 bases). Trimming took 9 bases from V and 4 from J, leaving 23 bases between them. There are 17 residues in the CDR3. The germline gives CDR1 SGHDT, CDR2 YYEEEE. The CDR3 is CATTSGRASRYNSPLHF. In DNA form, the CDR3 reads TGTGCCACCACGTCCGGCAGGGCGTCACGGTATAATTCACCCCTCCACTTT.